This TCR beta chain appears in the sequencing data of a study of blood T cell repertoires in COVID-19. For the study at large: Specimens from acute and convalescent COVID-19 originated in the United States, Italy and Spain. T cells, B-cell-depleted T cells, or PBMCs provided the cDNA or gDNA that served as material.

In the source study's methods: Estimation of nucleated cell counts relied on the amplification of reference gene primers. Sequenced by immunoSEQ multiplex PCR; TCRdb stores in-frame clones only, minus some. V and J calls and clone size follow that table, whereas D and trimming were derived from the DNA. The profile covers some 130,000 clones, with around 88% appearing a single time and 18% taken by the ten largest. Germline CDR1 reads LNHDA; CDR2 reads SQIVND (reference sequence). The junction had 2 bases not matched to a gene; V was cut back by 7 bases and J by 1 base. The length of the CDR3 is 13 residues.

The V gene is TRBV19, the J gene TRBJ1-1, with 8 positions matching TRBD1. The specimen sequenced was peripheral blood. The clonotype comes from a man between 50 and 59 years old with active or convalescent COVID-19. The CDR3 DNA reads as TGTGCCAGTAAGGGACAGGCGAACACTGAAGCTTTCTTT. As protein: CASKGQANTEAFF.